This T cell receptor beta chain comes out of a study of cytomegalovirus exposure and HLA in healthy donors. General study points: Rare TCR sequences dominated, though some public TCRs recurred in many donors.

TCRdb's copy holds only in-frame clones and misses some; the assay was immunoSEQ multiplex PCR. The data hold about 240,000 clones, with approximately 83% observed a single time. With regard to this clone: Its matching antigen is unknown.

The material sequenced was PBMCs. This clonotype was obtained from a woman aged 30 to 39 in good health and CMV-seropositive.

CDR3: CASSLIAGNTEAFF. CDR3 in DNA: TGTGCCAGCAGCTTAATTGCAGGGAACACTGAAGCTTTCTTT. The rearrangement uses TRBV7-9 and TRBJ1-1; D is undetermined. The CDR3 runs to 14 residues. Germline assignment: CDR1 SEHNR and CDR2 FQNEAQ (reference sequence). Trimming shortened V by 2 bases and J by 1 base, and 8 bases separated the two germline ends.